The rows below give T cell receptor beta chains drawn from one sample of a study of blood T cell repertoires in COVID-19. Here immunoSEQ multiplex PCR was the method, and the copy in TCRdb shows in-frame clones only, minus some. The repertoire holds about 260,000 clones, with 85% to 90% as singletons. The specimen sequenced was peripheral blood. The receptor source for this set is a woman aged 40 to 50 with acute or convalescent COVID-19. Each CDR3 is given with its conserved first and last residue. D genes are given only for firm matches. The size field is filled for only some rows; it gives once, few, many or a size class.

V	J	size	D	DNA	CDR3
TRBV3-1/TRBV3-2	TRBJ1-2	.	TRBD1	TGTGCCAGCAGCCCGCGACAGGGCCTTAACTATGGCTACACCTTC	CASSPRQGLNYGYTF
TRBV30	TRBJ1-3	.	.	TGTGCCTGGGAACCGGTCCCTGGAAACACCATATATTTT	CAWEPVPGNTIYF
TRBV30	TRBJ1-6	.	.	TGTGCCTGGAGTGCAGATTCCGGGATAAATTCACCCCTCCACTTT	CAWSADSGINSPLHF
TRBV7-6	TRBJ2-1	.	.	TGTGCCAGCACCCTGGGGACTCCCGTGGGATACAATGAGCAGTTCTTC	CASTLGTPVGYNEQFF
TRBV20-1	TRBJ1-1	.	TRBD1	TGCAGTGCTAGTATCTGGGACAGACCCACTGAAGCTTTCTTT	CSASIWDRPTEAFF
TRBV6-5	TRBJ2-4	.	TRBD1	TGTGCCACCAAGCAGGGGGCCGAGGGCAAAAACATTCAGTACTTC	CATKQGAEGKNIQYF
TRBV24-1	TRBJ2-1	.	.	TGTGCCACCAGTGATCGCGTCGAGCAGTTCTTC	CATSDRVEQFF
TRBV5-1	TRBJ2-2	.	.	TGCGCCAGCAGCGCCTGGTCTACTAGGTCGAACACCGGGGAGCTGTTTTTT	CASSAWSTRSNTGELFF
TRBV10-3	TRBJ2-6	.	.	TGTGCCATCAGGCAGGTAATATCTGGGGCCAACGTCCTGACTTTC	CAIRQVISGANVLTF
TRBV5-1	TRBJ1-2	.	TRBD1	TGCGCCAGCAGCTTGCAGGGACAGGGGGTCTATGGCTACACCTTC	CASSLQGQGVYGYTF
TRBV7-9	TRBJ1-6	.	.	TGTGCCAGCAGCTTAGATAGTTTTATTCCGTTGTCACCCCTCCACTTT	CASSLDSFIPLSPLHF
TRBV30	TRBJ1-5	.	.	TGTGCCTGGAGTGTAAGAGAGAATCAGCCCCAGCATTTT	CAWSVRENQPQHF
TRBV14	TRBJ1-4	.	TRBD1	TGTGCCAGCAGCCCGGACAGGAATTTAGGTGAAAAACTGTTTTTT	CASSPDRNLGEKLFF
TRBV5-1	TRBJ2-4	.	.	TGCGCCAGCAGCTTGGGTGGGAGGACCAACATACCCCAAAGTCAGTACTTC	CASSLGGRTNIPQSQYF
TRBV19	TRBJ2-2	.	TRBD1	TGTGCCAGTAGTATCGGACAGGGGACCGGGGAGCTGTTTTTT	CASSIGQGTGELFF
TRBV6-5	TRBJ1-2	.	TRBD1	TGTGCCAGCAGGGAGGGGGGACAGGGAAGTGGCTACACCTTC	CASREGGQGSGYTF
TRBV24-1	TRBJ2-1	.	.	TGTGCCACCAGTGACCCCTTGGGGCAGAAGCAGTTCTTC	CATSDPLGQKQFF
TRBV2	TRBJ2-6	.	.	TGTGCCAGCAGTGTCAGGTACGGGGCCAACGTCCTGACTTTC	CASSVRYGANVLTF
TRBV5-1	TRBJ1-4	.	.	TGCGCCAGCAGCTTGGAGGCAGGGGTCGAAAAACTGTTTTTT	CASSLEAGVEKLFF
TRBV6-1	TRBJ1-3	.	.	TGTGCCAGCAGTGACCGGACAAACTCTGGAAACACCATATATTTT	CASSDRTNSGNTIYF
TRBV19	TRBJ2-1	.	TRBD1	TGTGCCACCCGGGACAGGGGGCCGCGAGAGCAGTTCTTC	CATRDRGPREQFF
TRBV6-6	TRBJ2-1	.	TRBD2	TGTGCCAGCAGTTACTCGATGGTGGTACTAGCGGGGGAGCAGTTCTTC	CASSYSMVVLAGEQFF
TRBV7-8	TRBJ2-2	.	TRBD2	TGTGCCAGCAGCTTGGATCCAGCGGGGGATTCGAACACCGGGGAGCTGTTTTTT	CASSLDPAGDSNTGELFF
TRBV3-1/TRBV3-2	TRBJ2-5	once	TRBD1	TGTGCCAGCAGCCATGCCGGGACAGGGGCAGGGGAGACCCAGTACTTC	CASSHAGTGAGETQYF
TRBV2	TRBJ2-4	.	TRBD1	TGTGCCAGCAGTCCGCAAACCCTTCGGACAGGGGAACTAGCCAAAAACATTCAGTACTTC	CASSPQTLRTGELAKNIQYF
TRBV7-8	TRBJ1-5	.	TRBD1	TGTGCCAGCAGCTTAGACCCGGGACAGGGACACAATCAGCCCCAGCATTTT	CASSLDPGQGHNQPQHF
TRBV12-3/TRBV12-4	TRBJ2-3	.	TRBD2	TGTGCCAGCAGCCTCGGGGGGGGTACGCAGTATTTT	CASSLGGGTQYF
TRBV5-6	TRBJ1-1	.	.	TGTGCCAGCAGCTTTACAGGGCCCACTGAAGCTTTCTTT	CASSFTGPTEAFF
TRBV18	TRBJ1-1	once	.	TGTGCCAGCTCACTAGACCACGGAGGGGCTTTCTTT	CASSLDHGGAFF
TRBV7-6	TRBJ2-3	.	TRBD2	TGTGCCAGCAGCCGAAGCGGGGGGGACACAGATACGCAGTATTTT	CASSRSGGDTDTQYF
TRBV10-3	TRBJ1-2	.	TRBD1	TGTGCCATCAGTTCAGGGACAGGGGAATCCTATGGCTACACCTTC	CAISSGTGESYGYTF
TRBV5-1	TRBJ2-5	.	TRBD1	TGCGCCAGCAGCCCCGTCCCCCACGGGACAGCCTTCCAAGAGACCCAGTACTTC	CASSPVPHGTAFQETQYF
TRBV9	TRBJ1-2	once	.	TGTGCCAGCAGCTACGGAGGTCGGGGCTACACCTTC	CASSYGGRGYTF
TRBV11-2	TRBJ2-5	.	TRBD2	TGTGCCAGCAGCTTCGCGCAGACTAGCGGGGAAGAGACCCAGTACTTC	CASSFAQTSGEETQYF
TRBV27	TRBJ2-3	.	.	TGTGCCAGCAGTTCTCGGGGTCCAGGAACGACAGATACGCAGTATTTT	CASSSRGPGTTDTQYF
TRBV7-8	TRBJ1-1	.	.	TGTGCCAGCAATACCCGCCTGACGGGCACTGAAGCTTTCTTT	CASNTRLTGTEAFF
TRBV25-1	TRBJ1-2	.	TRBD1	TGTGCCAGCAGTGGATGGACAGGGGCCCTTGGCTACACCTTC	CASSGWTGALGYTF
TRBV6-6	TRBJ1-2	.	TRBD1	TGTGCCAGCAGTCGAAAACGGACAGGGGCGGGCTATGGCTACACCTTC	CASSRKRTGAGYGYTF
TRBV27	TRBJ1-2	.	.	TGTGCCAGCAGTCCAGTAGGGGCGTATGGCTACACCTTC	CASSPVGAYGYTF
TRBV6-5	TRBJ1-1	.	TRBD1	TGTGCCAGCAGTTACCGACAGGGCACTGAAGCTTTCTTT	CASSYRQGTEAFF
TRBV10-1	TRBJ2-3	.	.	TGCGCCAGCAGCCGGGGATGGTCGGATACGCAGTATTTT	CASSRGWSDTQYF
TRBV18	TRBJ1-3	.	TRBD1	TGTGCCAGCTCAAATGGGACAGGGGTCCTGAGGAGTGGAAACACCATATATTTT	CASSNGTGVLRSGNTIYF
TRBV5-1	TRBJ1-4	.	TRBD1	TGCGCCAGCAGCTTGGGACAGGGGGATGAAAAACTGTTTTTT	CASSLGQGDEKLFF
TRBV5-4	TRBJ1-2	.	.	TGTGCCAGCAGCGGAGCATCAACAGGTTTAACTAACTATGGCTACACCTTC	CASSGASTGLTNYGYTF
TRBV12-5	TRBJ1-5	.	TRBD1	TGTGCTAGTGGTTTCAGGGGGCTCCTACGTAATGGGCAAAACAATCAGCCCCAGCATTTT	CASGFRGLLRNGQNNQPQHF
TRBV6-5	TRBJ1-4	.	TRBD1	TGTGCCAGCAGTTACTCCGGGACAGGGAATGAAAAACTGTTTTTT	CASSYSGTGNEKLFF